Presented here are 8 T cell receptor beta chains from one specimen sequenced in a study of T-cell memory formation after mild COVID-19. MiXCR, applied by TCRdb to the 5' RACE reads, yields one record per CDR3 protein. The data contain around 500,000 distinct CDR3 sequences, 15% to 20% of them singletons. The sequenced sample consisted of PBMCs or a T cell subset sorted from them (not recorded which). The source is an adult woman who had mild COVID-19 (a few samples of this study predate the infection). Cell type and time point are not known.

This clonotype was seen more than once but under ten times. In DNA form, the CDR3 reads TGTGCCAGCAGGCCTCTTTGGGGGACAGGGACCTACGAGCAGTACTTC. Translating gives CASRPLWGTGTYEQYF. V gene TRBV12-3 or TRBV12-4 combines with J gene TRBJ2-7; TRBD1 agrees at 9 bases. Trimming removed 6 bases from V and 2 bases from J; junction bases left unmatched: 11. This CDR3 has 16 amino acids.

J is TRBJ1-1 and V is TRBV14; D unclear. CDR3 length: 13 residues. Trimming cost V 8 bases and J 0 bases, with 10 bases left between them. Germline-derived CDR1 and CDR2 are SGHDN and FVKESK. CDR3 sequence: CASSTQMNTEAFF. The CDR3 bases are TGTGCCAGCTCGACCCAGATGAACACTGAAGCTTTCTTT.

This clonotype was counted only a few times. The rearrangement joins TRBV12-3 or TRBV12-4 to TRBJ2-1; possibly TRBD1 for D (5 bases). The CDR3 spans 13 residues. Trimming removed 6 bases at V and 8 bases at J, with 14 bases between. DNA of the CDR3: TGTGCCAGCAGAGGGGTTATCATCGATGAGCAGTTCTTC. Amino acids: CASRGVIIDEQFF.

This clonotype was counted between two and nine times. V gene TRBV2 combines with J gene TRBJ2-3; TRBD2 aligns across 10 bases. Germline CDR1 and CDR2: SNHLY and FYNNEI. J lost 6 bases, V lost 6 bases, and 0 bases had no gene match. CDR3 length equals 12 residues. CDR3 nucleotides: TGTGCCAGCAGGGGACTAGCGGATACGCAGTATTTT. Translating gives CASRGLADTQYF.

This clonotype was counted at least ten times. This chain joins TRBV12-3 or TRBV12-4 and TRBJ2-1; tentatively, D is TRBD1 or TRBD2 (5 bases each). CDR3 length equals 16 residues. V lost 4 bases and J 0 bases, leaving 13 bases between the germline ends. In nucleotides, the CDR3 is TGTGCCAGCAGTTCCCAGGGCGGAGGCTCCTACAATGAGCAGTTCTTC. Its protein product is CASSSQGGGSYNEQFF.

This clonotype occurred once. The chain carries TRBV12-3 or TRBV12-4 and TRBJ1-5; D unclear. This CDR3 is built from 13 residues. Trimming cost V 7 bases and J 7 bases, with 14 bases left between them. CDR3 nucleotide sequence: TGTGCCAGCACCCCCCACGTTGGGCAGCCCCAGCATTTT. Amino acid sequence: CASTPHVGQPQHF.

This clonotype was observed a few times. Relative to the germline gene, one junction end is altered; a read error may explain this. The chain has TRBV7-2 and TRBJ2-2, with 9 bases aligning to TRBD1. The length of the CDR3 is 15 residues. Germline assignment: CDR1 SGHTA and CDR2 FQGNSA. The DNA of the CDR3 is TGTGCCAGCAGCCGGGACAGGGTCGTTACCGGGGAGCTGATTTTT. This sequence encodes CASSRDRVVTGELIF.

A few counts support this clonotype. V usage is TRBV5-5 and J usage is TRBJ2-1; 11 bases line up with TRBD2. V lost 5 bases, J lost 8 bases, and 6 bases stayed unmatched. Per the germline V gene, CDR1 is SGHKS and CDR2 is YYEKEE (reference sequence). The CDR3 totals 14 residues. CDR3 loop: CASSSGRARDEQFF. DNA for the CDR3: TGTGCCAGCAGTAGCGGGAGGGCCAGGGATGAGCAGTTCTTC.